The present T cell receptor beta chain was sequenced within a study of PD-L1 blockade in urothelial cancer. Background on the study: Prior chemotherapy ranged from 0 to 3 regimens per patient. Treatment start was followed by blood analysis at 3 weeks (second dose) and again at 6 weeks.

Study-wide findings and caveats: Below-median pretreatment blood TCR clonality was associated with improved progression-free and overall survival.

Profiled with immunoSEQ multiplex PCR; TCRdb holds only in-frame clones, not every one. Here the sample spans about 42,000 clones, around 84% being singletons. On this clone: Antigen specificity is unknown.

V dropped 4 bases and J dropped 1; count of bases not matched to a gene: 13. CDR1 and CDR2 from the germline V gene are SGHRS and YFSETQ. The CDR3 spans 17 residues. The specimen comprised PBMCs, sampled around atezolizumab (anti-PD-L1) treatment. The genes are TRBV5-1 and TRBJ1-1; TRBD1 aligns across 7 bases. This sequence originates from a man between 70 and 80 years old with urothelial cancer. The CDR3 bases are TGCGCCAGCAGCCGGACAGGATTGAGGGAAACGAACACTGAAGCTTTCTTT. It encodes CASSRTGLRETNTEAFF.